Listed below are T cell receptor beta chains from one sample, sequenced in a study of Ad26.COV2.S vaccination and SARS-CoV-2 variants. Sequencing used immunoSEQ multiplex PCR; TCRdb keeps in-frame clones, though not all of them. The sample lists under 300,000 clones; roughly 89% were seen once. This specimen was peripheral blood, taken in a trial of Ad26.COV2.S vaccine versus placebo. Every receptor here comes from a person between 18 and 65 years old who received the Ad26.COV2.S COVID-19 vaccine or a placebo. The CDR3 runs from the conserved cysteine through the conserved F or W. A D gene is named only where the DNA matches it firmly. A clone size is listed for some rows: how often the clone was seen (once, few, many), or a class if it is expanded.

.	TRBV7-2	TRBJ1-2	.	CASTLGGSRAVRGYTF	TGTGCCAGCACCCTGGGGGGCTCACGGGCAGTACGAGGCTACACCTTC
.	TRBV19	TRBJ1-2	.	CASSPTDYGYTF	TGTGCCAGTAGTCCGACGGACTATGGCTACACCTTC
.	TRBV28	TRBJ1-5	.	CASSSGQRYQPQHF	TGTGCCAGCAGTTCCGGACAGCGCTATCAGCCCCAGCATTTT
.	TRBV6-2/TRBV6-3	TRBJ2-1	.	CASSYSQGEGYRNEQFF	TGTGCCAGCAGTTACTCTCAGGGGGAGGGCTATCGTAATGAGCAGTTCTTC
.	TRBV4-1	TRBJ1-3	.	CASSQELLSGNTIYF	TGCGCCAGCAGCCAAGAACTCCTCTCTGGAAACACCATATATTTT
.	TRBV19	TRBJ1-5	.	CASSIVGSNQPQHF	TGTGCCAGTAGTATAGTGGGCTCAAATCAGCCCCAGCATTTT
.	TRBV5-5	TRBJ2-3	.	CASSLEGGSTDTQYF	TGTGCCAGCAGCTTGGAGGGCGGATCCACAGATACGCAGTATTTT
.	TRBV11-1	TRBJ2-3	.	CASSLGRGLSTDTQYF	TGTGCCAGCAGCTTAGGCCGGGGGCTTAGCACAGATACGCAGTATTTT
.	TRBV5-1	TRBJ1-2	.	CASSPRGPNYGYTF	TGCGCCAGCAGCCCAAGAGGGCCTAACTATGGCTACACCTTC
once	TRBV19	TRBJ2-5	.	CASSKDRDPPSAQYF	TGTGCCAGTAGTAAAGACCGGGACCCCCCCTCGGCCCAGTACTTC
.	TRBV27	TRBJ2-1	TRBD2	CASSLSWPAGGQLNEQFF	TGTGCCAGCAGTTTATCTTGGCCAGCGGGAGGACAGTTGAATGAGCAGTTCTTC
few	TRBV10-3	TRBJ2-4	.	CAISEFGRSAKNIQYF	TGTGCCATCAGTGAATTCGGCAGGTCGGCCAAAAACATTCAGTACTTC
.	TRBV3-1/TRBV3-2	TRBJ1-1	.	CASSQDGGSQAFF	TGTGCCAGCAGCCAAGATGGGGGTTCCCAAGCTTTCTTT
.	TRBV7-9	TRBJ2-1	.	CASSLGARSEQFF	TGTGCCAGCAGCTTAGGAGCCAGGAGTGAGCAGTTCTTC
.	TRBV30	TRBJ2-5	.	CAWSVQPSAGQQETQYF	TGTGCCTGGAGTGTACAGCCATCGGCGGGGCAACAAGAGACCCAGTACTTC
.	TRBV11-3	TRBJ1-3	.	CASSFHTDKSLSGNTIYF	TGTGCCAGCAGCTTCCATACCGACAAGTCCCTCTCTGGAAACACCATATATTTT
.	TRBV29-1	TRBJ2-5	.	CSVNRDLQETQYF	TGCAGCGTGAACCGGGACCTTCAAGAGACCCAGTACTTC
.	TRBV4-2	TRBJ2-2	.	CASSQRPLGDPGELFF	TGTGCCAGCAGCCAAAGACCCTTAGGGGACCCCGGGGAGCTGTTTTTT
.	TRBV7-9	TRBJ2-1	.	CASSLKGATWGNEQFF	TGTGCCAGCAGCTTAAAAGGGGCGACCTGGGGGAATGAGCAGTTCTTC
.	TRBV4-1	TRBJ2-1	.	CASSSGQYNEQFF	TGCGCCAGCAGCTCCGGACAGTACAATGAGCAGTTCTTC
.	TRBV2	TRBJ1-4	.	CASSAPKATNEKLFF	TGTGCCAGCAGTGCCCCCAAGGCAACTAATGAAAAACTGTTTTTT
.	TRBV3-1/TRBV3-2	TRBJ1-4	TRBD1	CASSLQKGAREKLFF	TGTGCCAGCAGCCTCCAGAAGGGGGCCAGGGAAAAACTGTTTTTT
.	TRBV7-3	TRBJ1-1	.	CASSFGKGVTEAFF	TGTGCCAGCAGCTTCGGTAAAGGGGTCACTGAAGCTTTCTTT
.	TRBV4-2	TRBJ2-2	.	CASSQEGQPSGELFF	TGTGCCAGCAGCCAAGAAGGGCAGCCTTCCGGGGAGCTGTTTTTT
.	TRBV7-6	TRBJ2-4	TRBD2	CASSVSGAVGDIQYF	TGTGCCAGCAGCGTTAGCGGGGCCGTAGGGGACATTCAGTACTTC
.	TRBV9	TRBJ2-3	TRBD2	CASSVGRGAGDTDTQYF	TGTGCCAGCAGCGTAGGGAGGGGAGCGGGGGATACAGATACGCAGTATTTT
.	TRBV15	TRBJ2-3	TRBD1	CATSSPRDRSYLGTDTQYF	TGTGCCACCAGCAGTCCCCGGGACAGGAGCTACCTTGGCACAGATACGCAGTATTTT
.	TRBV27	TRBJ2-5	TRBD2	CASSHSGGRQETQYF	TGTGCCAGCAGCCATAGCGGGGGGCGACAAGAGACCCAGTACTTC
.	TRBV2	TRBJ2-3	.	CASSVSEDTQYF	TGTGCCAGCAGTGTGTCCGAGGATACGCAGTATTTT
.	TRBV7-7	TRBJ1-1	.	CASSLTENTEAFF	TGTGCCAGCAGCTTGACAGAAAACACTGAAGCTTTCTTT
.	TRBV5-4	TRBJ1-2	.	CASSLEPSSYGYTF	TGTGCCAGCAGCTTGGAACCCAGCTCTTATGGCTACACCTTC
.	TRBV27	TRBJ1-2	TRBD1	CASSLSRTGSYGYTF	TGTGCCAGCAGTTTATCCCGGACAGGGAGCTATGGCTACACCTTC
.	TRBV21-1	TRBJ2-3	.	CASSKCGRGDTQYF	TGTGCCAGCAGCAAGTGCGGGAGAGGGGATACGCAGTATTTT
.	TRBV15	TRBJ1-5	.	CATSREGSNQPQHF	TGTGCCACCAGCAGAGAGGGTAGCAATCAGCCCCAGCATTTT
few	TRBV7-3	TRBJ1-6	TRBD1	CASSSAGQGNSPLHF	TGTGCCAGCAGCTCAGCAGGACAGGGGAATTCACCCCTCCACTTT
.	TRBV19	TRBJ1-2	TRBD1	CASSWGTDLYGYTF	TGTGCCAGTAGTTGGGGGACAGATCTCTATGGCTACACCTTC
.	TRBV19	TRBJ2-3	TRBD2	CASSQLAPDTQYF	TGTGCCAGTAGTCAACTAGCGCCAGATACGCAGTATTTT